This paragraph covers one TCR beta chain sequence. The clone's antigen remains unknown. No base-level quality is on record; no much larger clone is a single base apart. Libraries were made using the immunoSEQ multiplex PCR assay. The multiplex PCR relied on a mix of 60 forward primers for TCR Vbeta segments and 13 reverse primers for TCR Jbeta segments. Amplification of the CDR3 region of rearranged TCR beta genes was performed with a multiplex PCR assay on genomic DNA. On the Illumina HiSeq System, the amplified TCR beta libraries were sequenced as 87-base-pair reads. In the authors' own workflow: A later analysis tallied 75 million to 85 million unique TCR beta chains across the 660 or so repertoires, and some 10 million of those chains were shared by two or more donors. A nearest-neighbor algorithm error-corrected the raw reads and collapsed the reads into unique sequences, merging closely related sequences to remove PCR and sequencing errors. Alignment of CDR3 sequences to IMGT reference sequences was used to assign V, D and J gene segments. For a sequence to be retained, at least a six-nucleotide match to both a V gene segment and a J gene segment was required. A rearrangement was called productive if the CDR3 had no stop codons and remained in frame with V and J, and every other rearrangement was called non-productive. CDR3 was defined according to IMGT convention as the region running from the second conserved V-encoded cysteine to the conserved J-encoded phenylalanine. In an earlier analysis of more than 550 of the donors, sequences lacking an unambiguous match to a single V gene segment were excluded. In an earlier analysis of 500 to 750 of the donors, V segments were called functional above 56.7% productive rearrangements and were called segregating when the between-donor standard deviation exceeded 5%. A statistical classification framework was developed to diagnose cytomegalovirus status using the catalog of TCR beta chain sequences. In a later analysis, TCR nucleotide sequences were compared against IMGT/GENE-DB human TR gene sequences so that V and J genes could be assigned. A later analysis assigned CDR3 sequences and most-parsimonious VDJ recombination scenarios with the TCRdist pipeline. In a later analysis, each TCR beta chain was defined by its CDR3 amino acid sequence together with its V-gene family, and reads lacking a unique V-gene family were excluded. To address suspected cross-contamination and a sequencing artifact, a later analysis removed 592 highly shared, low-generation-probability nucleotide sequences. In a later analysis, a clonal expansion index was calculated for each public chain from normalized within-repertoire ranks of inferred template counts. A later analysis computed generation probabilities with a VDJ recombination model fitted to out-of-frame rearrangements, and checked the results against IGoR. Hypergeometric tests were used in a later analysis to score TCR-TCR, TCR-HLA and TCR-CMV co-occurrence, with a repertoire-size bias correction applied to the TCR pairs. To estimate false discovery rates, a later analysis permuted the HLA or CMV assignments 20 times. In a later analysis, co-occurring TCRs were grouped using DBSCAN, with TCRdist sequence similarity added in when clustering inside HLA-allele-positive subsets. For co-occurrence clustering, repertoires with fewer than 30,000 or more than 120,000 public chains were excluded, along with five repertoires with anomalous nucleotide sharing. Drawn from immuneACCESS, this table holds only the in-frame rearrangements with V and J called that TCRdb kept. Clones are partly lost; checked studies trace under half to an unresolved V gene and leave the rest unexplained. The DNA was the basis for D and trimming; V, J and clone size are from that table. This sample lists some 130,000 clones; around 83% were detected once. 1% to 1.5% of the sample goes to the ten largest clones.

This sample was taken from a study of cytomegalovirus exposure and HLA in healthy donors (TCRdb year 2017). Notes on the research overall: In an earlier analysis of under 600 of the donors, 250 to 350 Gb of sequence data and some 100 million unique TCR beta sequences from approximately 180 million T cells were reported. Around 320 gigabases of sequencing data and some 85 million unique TCR sequences were included in an early release covering several hundred HLA-typed donors. Among the roughly 400 genotyped donors, approximately 82% belonged to the genetic ancestry cluster associated with self-reported Caucasian donors. The study was designed to test whether signatures of past pathogen exposure could be identified by cataloging public T cell receptors. The study used immunosequencing to profile the T cell repertoires of 670 or so subjects and linked those repertoires to cytomegalovirus serostatus. A separate validation cohort of roughly 110 different subjects was used in addition to the roughly 620-subject first cohort. The study combined high-throughput TCR immunosequencing, statistical association of individual TCRs with disease status, and machine learning to predict cytomegalovirus infection status. A later analysis re-examined previously published TCR beta repertoires from more than 600 donors and added high-resolution HLA genotyping to investigate patterns of TCR occurrence. The later analysis used no new phenotypic data to find candidate immune exposures, relying instead on TCR beta sequences and their occurrence across donors. To decide whether each TCR beta V gene segment behaved as functional or pseudogenic, an earlier analysis of some 580 of the donors relied on high-throughput TCR beta sequencing. Alongside the repertoire data, information on donor age, sex, ethnicity and CMV serostatus was compiled. A later genetic analysis took genome-wide SNP genotypes for about three fifths of the 666 donors and used that subset as a discovery cohort. Every repertoire in the discovery cohort had been generated on one and the same sequencing platform. Both class I and class II loci were covered by HLA typing, at four-digit resolution. The number of typed donors differed by locus: roughly 629-640 for A, B, C, DRB1 and DQB1; 500 to 550 for DQA1; roughly 600 for DPA1; and 450 to 480 for DPB1. About 5 DR-DQ haplotypes were handled as single units for association and clustering, since linkage in the cohort was strong. Across around 400 genotyped donors of the cohort, an average of roughly 230,000 unique TCR beta nucleotide sequences per donor were sequenced, and 15% to 20% of those sequences were non-productive.

Overall study results and their limits: The authors suggested that the approach could potentially be extended to other disease states and immunological phenotypes. Linkage disequilibrium might explain the correlated functional status among segregating V segments, but an unknown experimental factor could not be ruled out. In vitro tests confirmed that three of the cytomegalovirus-associated TCR beta chains recognize cytomegalovirus antigens. A cluster of highly shared sequence variants was judged likely to represent a technical artifact of the sequencing pipeline. Most TCR sequences were observed very rarely across donors, whereas some public TCRs were present in many individuals. In a later analysis, some 18,000 TCR beta sequences were associated with specific HLA alleles at a false discovery rate of 0.05. Assigning TCR associations to individual alleles was difficult when HLA alleles, especially DR and DQ, strongly co-occurred. According to a later analysis, most CMV-associated TCR beta chains appeared to be HLA-restricted, and the HLA associations seemed to be driven largely by CMV exposure. The classifier was reported to diagnose cytomegalovirus status with high specificity and sensitivity in both the original cohort and the validation cohort. A further reported finding was that TCR beta sequences accurately predicted the HLA-A and HLA-B alleles for most subjects in the first cohort. Compared with the roughly 710-donor mean, donors in an Asian-associated ancestry cluster had fewer N-insertions in productive TCRs, according to a later genetic analysis. Broadly in line with IMGT annotations, most TCR beta V segments showed up in productive rearrangements about 90% or about 30% of the time in an earlier analysis of several hundred of the donors. In a later analysis, HLA-associated TCR beta chains were found to be more clonally expanded and to have lower generation probabilities than equally common non-associated chains. CMV serostatus was the only immune exposure information available for the cohort. HLA typing was unavailable for some donors at each locus, so association tests used only the typed subset. Because counts were too low, seventeen rarely observed V segments, including chromosome 9 orphons, were left out of the earlier analysis of approximately 580 of the donors. A later analysis found that TCR association rates varied across HLA loci, with DRB1 alleles showing the most associated TCRs and HLA-C alleles the fewest. In this cohort, only TCR beta chains were sequenced, and detectable features were limited by the absence of alpha or paired-chain data. A later analysis reported that several top co-occurrence clusters appeared linked to parvovirus B19, influenza, CMV and Epstein-Barr virus. Roughly uniform sequencing depth across donors was assumed in presence/absence analyses, although this assumption may not hold. Some IMGT-functional V segments, including TRBV6-2 and TRBV6-3, could not be distinguished by the 87-base-pair reads and were therefore excluded. The study listed 170 or so TCR beta chains as associated with cytomegalovirus. An association between a missense DCLRE1C variant and V-gene and J-gene trimming of TCR beta chains was found in a later genetic analysis and replicated in an independent cohort.

The cohort was made up of approximately 670 healthy bone marrow donors. At the time of sampling, all cohort members were nominally healthy, though unrecorded immune exposures were likely present. The donor was CMV seronegative and was included in the group of a few hundred seronegative cohort members. Every donor gave a peripheral blood sample, and the peripheral blood mononuclear cells from that sample were used for TCR beta sequencing. The Qiagen DNeasy Blood Extraction Kit was used to extract genomic DNA from the blood cell samples. CDR1 MNHEY and CDR2 SMNVEV were looked up in the germline V gene (reference sequence). Counted from cysteine to phenylalanine, this CDR3 has 16 amino acids. Only CDR3 DNA is held: 48 bases, read in frame from base 1. Trimming takes 6 bases from V and 5 bases from J, and the germline ends sit 20 bases apart.

The specimen was PBMCs. The TCR originated in a girl under 10 years old in good health and CMV-seronegative. Here the chain combines TRBV27 and TRBJ1-3, and TRBD1 may be the D gene, going by 6 matching bases. The CDR3 protein sequence reads: CASRSGVTGTRNTIYF. The nucleotides are TGTGCCAGCAGGTCAGGGGTAACTGGAACTCGAAACACCATATATTTT.